Shown below are 22 T cell receptor beta chains from a single sample sequenced in a study of human T cells and chemical hapten exposure. TCRdb reanalysed the RACE reads using MiXCR and keeps one entry per CDR3 protein. The repertoire includes 97,000 or so distinct CDR3 sequences, 25% to 35% of them detected once, and around a tenth sits in the top ten. Time point here: patch test 3, about 24 weeks after DPC sensitization. Treatment specified: therapeutic diphenylcyclopropenone sensitization with weekly scalp DPC. The specimen comprised whole blood, sampled in connection with sensitization to the hapten diphenylcyclopropenone (DPC). Every receptor here comes from a man aged 35 to 55 with alopecia areata. Some clones in this sample may be carry-over from other donors' samples.

The gene calls are TRBV27 and TRBJ2-7, with 7 bases that match TRBD2. The CDR3 runs 12 residues. Losses at the gene ends were 8 bases for V and 11 bases for J; bases not matched to a gene: 12. From germline, CDR1 is MNHEY and CDR2 SMNVEV (reference sequence). The CDR3 DNA follows: TGTGCCAGCGCCCTTCGACGCGGGAGAAAGTACTTC. Translating it yields CASALRRGRKYF.

The chain couples TRBV21-1 to TRBJ1-3; TRBD1, the D gene given by the table, was not confirmed from the DNA. TRBV21-1 is assigned pseudogene status. CDR3 length: 21 residues. The CDR3 here is CASSTSSFSLLTAYSGNTIYF. CDR3 nucleotides: TGTGCCAGCAGCACCAGCAGCTTCTCCCTCTTGACAGCCTACTCTGGAAACACCATATATTTT.

This clonotype was seen more than once but under ten times. The chain combines TRBV9 with TRBJ2-6; a weak D match, TRBD1 (5 bases). CDR1 is SGDLS and CDR2 is YYNGEE in the germline V gene. This CDR3 contains 17 residues. The V and J ends lost 3 bases and 0 bases respectively, with 13 bases between them. The CDR3 nucleotides read TGTGCCAGCAGCGCATCTCTAAGGGGCTCTGGGGCCAACGTCCTGACTTTC. Encoded protein: CASSASLRGSGANVLTF.

The rearrangement uses TRBV28 and TRBJ2-3; D call uncertain. There are 12 residues in the CDR3. Germline V gives CDR1 MDHEN, CDR2 SYDVKM. Trimming left V 5 bases short and J 2 bases short, with 5 bases between. In nucleotides, the CDR3 is TGTGCCAGCAGTGCGGCCACAGATACGCAGTATTTT. This translates into CASSAATDTQYF.

The chain carries TRBV12-3 or TRBV12-4 and TRBJ1-5; D gene ambiguous. V was trimmed by 7 bases and J by 5 bases, leaving 15 bases between them. The CDR3 length is 14 residues. For the CDR3, the DNA is TGTGCCAGCACCACCTGGGGTGGCTATCAGCCCCAGCATTTT. Translated, it gives CASTTWGGYQPQHF.

The chain is built from TRBV20-1 and TRBJ1-4; D not certain. Between the trimmed V and J ends, which lost 4 bases and 4 bases, there was a span of 13 bases. The CDR3 is 14 amino acids. Germline loops: CDR1 DFQATT, CDR2 SNEGSKA (reference sequence). CDR3 nucleotides: TGCAGTGCTACCTCACCCGACGGTAATGAAAAACTGTTTTTT. It encodes CSATSPDGNEKLFF.

The V and J genes are TRBV12-3 or TRBV12-4 and TRBJ2-1, with TRBD2 matching 8 bases. The CDR3 extends over 14 amino acids. J lost 5 bases, V lost 8 bases, and 8 bases had no gene match. CDR3: CASQSAGDDNEQFF. The CDR3 DNA is TGTGCCAGCCAATCAGCGGGGGATGACAATGAGCAGTTCTTC.

This clonotype has ten or more counts. This rearrangement joins TRBV27 to TRBJ1-6; TRBD1 is a possible D gene (5 bases). The CDR3 sequence is 12 residues long. Trimming removed 3 bases at V and 10 bases at J, with 7 bases between. Germline V gene sequence: CDR1 MNHEY, CDR2 SMNVEV (reference sequence). Here the CDR3 DNA reads TGTGCCAGCAGTTTTCAGGGATCACCCCTCCACTTT. Protein: CASSFQGSPLHF.

This clonotype was seen a handful of times. The chain carries TRBV6-6 and TRBJ1-5; D might be TRBD1 (6 bases). V was cut by 6 bases and J by 1 base, with 10 bases left in between. Germline values: CDR1 MNHNY, CDR2 SVGAGI (reference sequence). This CDR3 is 14 amino acids long. CDR3 loop: CASSLDRSNQPQHF. CDR3 DNA: TGTGCCAGCAGCCTAGACAGGAGCAATCAGCCCCAGCATTTT.

V is TRBV15 and J is TRBJ2-3, with 7 bases lining up with TRBD2. This CDR3 is built from 18 residues. V lost 2 bases to trimming and J lost 4 bases; unmatched junction nucleotides: 15. The germline V gene has CDR1 LNHNV and CDR2 YYDKDF (reference sequence). CDR3 residues: CATSRLPAGRRRSDTQYF. CDR3 in DNA: TGTGCCACCAGCAGACTGCCAGCGGGGAGGAGGAGATCAGATACGCAGTATTTT. Full variable domain (rest looked up from reference TRBV15 and TRBJ2-3): DAMVIQNPRYQVTQFGKPVTLSCSQTLNHNVMYWYQQKSSQAPKLLFHYYDKDFNNEADTPDNFQSRRPNTSFCFLDIRSPGLGDTAMYLCATSRLPAGRRRSDTQYFGPGTRLTVL.

This clonotype has only a few counts. V and J are TRBV12-3 or TRBV12-4 and TRBJ2-3; 7 positions match TRBD2. V lost 6 bases and J lost 6; bases outside the gene matches: 9. CDR3 size: 14 residues. The CDR3 sequence: CASRTAGRSDTQYF. The DNA of the CDR3 is TGTGCCAGCAGAACAGCGGGGAGGAGTGATACGCAGTATTTT.

This chain links TRBV6-1 with TRBJ1-6; 8 bases match TRBD1. Germline lookup yields CDR1 MNHNS and CDR2 SASEGT. Unmatched junction bases numbered 4, after V lost 6 bases and J lost 6 bases. This CDR3 contains 14 residues. The DNA of the CDR3 is TGTGCCAGCAGCCTACAGGGGGGTAATTCACCCCTCCACTTT. This codes for CASSLQGGNSPLHF.

A few counts support this clonotype. The chain links TRBV7-8 to TRBJ2-5, with TRBD2 identical over 10 bases. The CDR3 has 15 residues. CDR1 and CDR2 from the germline V gene are SGHVS and FQNEAQ. V dropped 4 bases and J dropped 2; count of bases not matched to a gene: 4. The chain's CDR3 is CASSYSGGVQETQYF. CDR3 bases: TGTGCCAGCAGCTACAGCGGGGGGGTACAAGAGACCCAGTACTTC.

The chain is built from TRBV24-1 and TRBJ2-3; 7 bases line up with TRBD1. Germline V CDR1 and CDR2: KGHDR, SFDVKD. V lost 3 bases, J lost 1 base, and 6 bases stayed unmatched. CDR3 length: 16 amino acids. The CDR3 nucleotides read TGTGCCACCAGTGATGGGGACAGCCCCCGCACAGATACGCAGTATTTT. Translated, it gives CATSDGDSPRTDTQYF.

The chain employs TRBV12-3 or TRBV12-4 and TRBJ1-5; 7 bases fit TRBD1. Germline trimming cut 6 bases from V and 2 bases from J; bases unmatched to any gene: 1. The CDR3 is 13 amino acids. In DNA, the CDR3 is TGTGCCAGCAGCGACAGGGGCAATCAGCCCCAGCATTTT. Its protein product is CASSDRGNQPQHF.

This clonotype has a handful of counts. The chain employs TRBV18 and TRBJ2-1; no definite D call. CDR1 is KGHSH, CDR2 LQKENI, per germline. CDR3 length: 12 amino acids. V was clipped by 2 bases and J by 7 bases, with 6 bases between them. The CDR3 DNA reads TGTGCCAGCTCACCATGGATGAATGAGCAGTTCTTC. Translated: CASSPWMNEQFF.

CDR3 bases: TGTGCCAGCAGTCGGAGACAGGGCCGAGCTTTCTTT. Translating gives CASSRRQGRAFF. V gene TRBV27 combines with J gene TRBJ1-1; TRBD1 agrees at 7 bases. Germline CDR1 reads MNHEY; CDR2 reads SMNVEV (reference sequence). CDR3 length: 12 amino acids. With V trimmed by 5 bases and J by 10 bases, 7 bases remained unmatched.

V and J are TRBV5-1 and TRBJ2-7, with a tentative D call TRBD2 (5 bases). Trimming shortened V by 0 bases and J by 0 bases, and 7 bases separated the two germline ends. CDR3 size: 14 residues. CDR1 SGHRS and CDR2 YFSETQ come from the germline V gene. CDR3 region: CASSLGLASYEQYF. The CDR3 DNA sequence: TGCGCCAGCAGCTTGGGTCTAGCCTCCTACGAGCAGTACTTC.

This clonotype was recorded a few times. The chain has TRBV2 and TRBJ1-4; D is undetermined. Trimming cost V 4 bases and J 1 base, with 7 bases left between them. This CDR3 contains 14 residues. Germline CDR1 is SNHLY and CDR2 is FYNNEI. CDR3 bases: TGTGCCAGCAGTGGGTCAAGAACTAATGAAAAACTGTTTTTT. This sequence encodes CASSGSRTNEKLFF.

A single count supports this clonotype. V usage is TRBV12-3 or TRBV12-4 and J usage is TRBJ1-3, with D possibly TRBD1 on 6 matching bases. V lost 5 bases and J lost 1, with 12 bases in between. The CDR3 has 15 residues. CDR3 nucleotides: TGTGCCAGCAGTAGGGGGAAATCATCTGGAAACACCATATATTTT. It is translated as CASSRGKSSGNTIYF.

This clonotype was observed a few times. The rearrangement uses TRBV20-1 and TRBJ2-7; D might be TRBD2 (5 bases). Per germline, CDR1 DFQATT and CDR2 SNEGSKA (reference sequence). V shed 4 bases and J shed 3 bases, with 10 bases lying between them. The CDR3 has 12 amino acids. CDR3 sequence reads: CSATDRDYEQYF. In nucleotides, the CDR3 is TGCAGTGCTACAGACCGGGACTACGAGCAGTACTTC.

This clonotype was detected a few times. This chain links TRBV20-1 with TRBJ1-4, with D maybe TRBD1 (5 bases). With 5 bases removed from V and 4 bases from J, the gap between germline ends came to 14 bases. This CDR3 has 14 residues. Germline V CDR1 and CDR2: DFQATT, SNEGSKA (reference sequence). CDR3 nucleotide sequence: TGCAGTGCTCCAAGTGACAGTCGTAATGAAAAACTGTTTTTT. Translating it yields CSAPSDSRNEKLFF.